This record covers a single T cell receptor (beta chain). The antigen is undetermined. This CDR3 is missing its conserved last phenylalanine or tryptophan, likely due to a read error. CDR3 length equals 13 residues. Deletions cut 0 bases from V and 4 bases from J, with 6 bases between. Germline assignment: CDR1 LGHDT and CDR2 YNNKEL (reference sequence). TCR beta cDNA libraries included unique molecular identifiers. Input of about 0.9 to 10 million T cells yielded around 500,000 cDNA molecules. TCRdb reprocessed the PCR reads with MiXCR, giving one entry per CDR3 protein. The sample carries more than 500,000 distinct CDR3 sequences, 30% to 40% recorded once. This entry comes from a study of post-analysis software for immune sequencing data. Overall study results and limits: Comparison with controls showed significantly lower normalized Chao1 diversity in multiple sclerosis patients. Four or five TRBV segments, TRBV5-6, TRBV5-1 and TRBV20-1 among them, were found more frequent in patients than controls.

The chain is built from TRBV3-1 and TRBJ2-5; no reliable D call. The TCR sequence derives from a girl under 18 with multiple sclerosis. The sequencing input was blood. The CDR3 here is CASSQDYRETQYC. CDR3 bases: TGTGCCAGCAGCCAAGATTACCGAGAGACCCAGTACTGC.